This T cell receptor (beta chain) emerged from a study of blood T cell repertoires in COVID-19. Trimming at V came to 4 bases and at J to 6 bases, leaving 9 bases not matched to a gene. This CDR3 spans 14 amino acids. CDR1 and CDR2 (germline): LNHDA, SQIVND (reference sequence). Some clones are missing from TCRdb's copy, which holds only in-frame ones; the method was immunoSEQ multiplex PCR. The sample lists about 210,000 clones, under 95% occurring once. The chain employs TRBV19 and TRBJ2-7, with TRBD1 matching over 7 bases. This receptor was obtained from a man aged 25 to 45 with acute or convalescent COVID-19. Source material: peripheral blood. CDR3 amino acids: CASSTDRASSEQYF. CDR3 in DNA: TGTGCCAGTAGTACCGACAGGGCCTCATCCGAGCAGTACTTC.